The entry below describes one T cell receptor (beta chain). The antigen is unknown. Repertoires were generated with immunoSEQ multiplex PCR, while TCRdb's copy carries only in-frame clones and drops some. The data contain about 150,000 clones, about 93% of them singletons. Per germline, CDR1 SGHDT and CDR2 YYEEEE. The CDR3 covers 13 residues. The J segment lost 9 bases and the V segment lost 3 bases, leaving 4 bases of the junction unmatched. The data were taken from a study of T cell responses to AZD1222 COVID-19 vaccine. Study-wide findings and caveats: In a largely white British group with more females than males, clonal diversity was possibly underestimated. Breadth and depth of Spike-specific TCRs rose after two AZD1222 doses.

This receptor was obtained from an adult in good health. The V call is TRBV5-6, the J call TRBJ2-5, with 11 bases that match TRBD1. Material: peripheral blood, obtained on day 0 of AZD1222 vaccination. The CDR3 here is CASSSRDRGSQYF. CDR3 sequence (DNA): TGTGCCAGCAGCTCCCGGGACAGGGGGTCCCAGTACTTC.